This T cell receptor beta chain was captured by sequencing in a study of CXCR3-negative and CXCR3-positive naive CD8 T cells. Findings and limits, study-wide: Naive CXCR3-positive and CXCR3-negative cells shared similar TRBV-TRBJ usage, unlike memory cells. Researchers report that CXCR3-positive naive cells carry more hydrophobic TRB CDR3s than CXCR3-negative naive cells.

Researchers prepared the TRB cDNA libraries using 5' RACE with UMI labels. Using the 5' RACE reads, TCRdb records one entry per CDR3 protein without DNA. The sample spans some 140,000 distinct CDR3 sequences; the ten largest clones claim 0.45% to 0.55%. The CDR3 consists of 14 residues. Per the germline V gene, CDR1 is SGHRS and CDR2 is YFSETQ. A word on this clonotype: Its antigen is unidentified.

This TCR was recovered from a human donor in good health. Some clones in this sample may be carry-over from other donors' samples. The chain combines TRBV5-1 with TRBJ2-7; TCRdb calls TRBD1, which cannot be checked without DNA. Material for sequencing was naive CXCR3+ CD8+ T cells from blood. This sample's subset: CD45RO-CCR7+CD27+CD95- naive CD8+ T cells expressing CXCR3 (TNR3+). The CDR3 sequence is CASSLPGGRYEQYF.